This T cell receptor (beta chain) stems from a study of cytomegalovirus exposure and HLA in healthy donors. The wider study: The 110 million or so unique TCR beta sequences, from 150 million to 200 million T cells, were found by an earlier analysis.

The PCR had 60 Vbeta and 13 Jbeta primers. Method: immunoSEQ multiplex PCR; TCRdb's copy keeps in-frame clones and lacks some. The sample consists of about 150,000 clones, roughly 84% of them appearing once. V dropped 8 bases and J dropped 0 bases, with 10 bases sitting between them. The CDR3 contains 14 residues. Germline CDR1 reads MNHNS; CDR2 reads SASEGT. Specimen: PBMCs. The sequence came from a boy between 2 and 15 years old in good health and CMV-seronegative. The chain recombines TRBV6-1 with TRBJ1-4; D perhaps matches TRBD1 (5 bases). The DNA for the CDR3 is TGTGCCAGCGTACAGGAAGCAACTAATGAAAAACTGTTTTTT. This translates into CASVQEATNEKLFF.